This TCR beta chain stems from a study of blood T cell repertoires in COVID-19. In the study overall: COVID-19 samples from acute and convalescent phases originated in the United States, Italy and Spain. From T cells, B-cell-depleted T cells, or PBMCs came the material, which was cDNA or gDNA.

Per the original data handling: Quantification of nucleated cells was approximated via reference gene primer amplification. Profiling relied on immunoSEQ multiplex PCR, and the TCRdb table lists in-frame clones only, not all of them. V, J and clone size were drawn from that table, and D and trimming were deduced from the DNA. Among about 400,000 clones listed, about 90% were seen once. Recovered Cohort 3 donors showed two negative PCRs, clearance, or symptom resolution. CDR1 is SGHVS and CDR2 is FNYEAQ in the germline V gene. This CDR3 spans 17 amino acids. Trimming took 1 base from V and 1 from J; bases not matched to a gene: 7.

The chain joins TRBV7-6 to TRBJ2-7, with TRBD1 matching 10 bases. Source material: PBMCs or T cells enriched from blood (not recorded which). The TCR originated in a woman between 25 and 40 years old who had recovered from COVID-19. In nucleotides, the CDR3 is TGTGCCAGCAGCTTAGGTGGCGGGACAGGGGATTCCTACGAGCAGTACTTC. Translating gives CASSLGGGTGDSYEQYF.